These T cell receptor beta chains were read from a single sample in a study of brain metastases from non-small cell lung cancer. Generated by immunoSEQ multiplex PCR, the TCRdb table keeps only in-frame clones and is missing some. The sample lists some 4,700 clones, approximately 83% seen once, with under 8.5% in the top ten. Sequencing was performed on primary lung tumor tissue. These receptors all stem from a donor at least 40 years old with non-small cell lung cancer. The CDR3 runs from the conserved cysteine through the conserved F or W. The order of the fields is J gene, V gene, clone size, D gene, CDR3 protein, CDR3 DNA. D genes are given only for firm matches. Not all rows give a size; the values are once, few, many and, for expanded clones, a class.

>TRBJ1-1|TRBV2|.|TRBD1
CASSNRGGVTEAFF
TGTGCCAGCAGTAACAGGGGGGGAGTCACTGAAGCTTTCTTT
>TRBJ1-6|TRBV28|.|.
CASIKGGVGSSPLHF
TGTGCCAGCATTAAAGGGGGGGTAGGGAGTTCACCCCTCCACTTT
>TRBJ2-3|TRBV7-2|.|TRBD2
CASSPRLAGPSSTDTQYF
TGTGCCAGCAGCCCGCGACTAGCGGGGCCTTCTAGCACAGATACGCAGTATTTT
>TRBJ1-4|TRBV10-3|.|.
CAISESPEKLFF
TGTGCCATCAGTGAGTCCCCGGAAAAACTGTTTTTT
>TRBJ2-3|TRBV7-8|few|.
CASREKITDTQYF
TGTGCCAGCAGGGAGAAAATCACAGATACGCAGTATTTT
>TRBJ2-2|TRBV27|.|.
CASRRGNRDTGELFF
TGTGCCAGCCGAAGGGGAAACAGAGACACCGGGGAGCTGTTTTTT
>TRBJ1-2|TRBV5-6|.|TRBD1
CASSLWDRGGGYTF
TGTGCCAGCAGCTTGTGGGACAGGGGTGGTGGCTACACCTTC
>TRBJ2-1|TRBV7-3|.|TRBD2
CASSLTSGRSLVEQFF
TGTGCCAGCAGCCTGACTAGCGGGCGGTCGTTGGTTGAGCAGTTCTTC
>TRBJ1-2|TRBV6-5|.|.
CASSYKLGGYGYTF
TGTGCCAGCAGTTACAAGCTCGGGGGCTATGGCTACACCTTC
>TRBJ1-2|TRBV19|.|TRBD1
CASSIRQGAGSYTF
TGTGCCAGTAGTATACGACAGGGTGCTGGTAGCTACACCTTC
>TRBJ2-4|TRBV27|.|.
CAGSLSGGAENIQYF
TGTGCCGGCAGTTTATCCGGGGGTGCTGAAAACATTCAGTACTTC
>TRBJ1-6|TRBV10-3|.|.
CAISESGQYNSPLHF
TGTGCCATCAGTGAGTCGGGACAATATAATTCACCCCTCCACTTT
>TRBJ2-3|TRBV12-5|.|TRBD2
CASGSRGGWDTQYF
TGTGCTAGTGGCTCCCGGGGGGGTTGGGATACGCAGTATTTT
>TRBJ2-1|TRBV18|once|TRBD1
CASSSAGTGGYNEQFF
TGTGCCAGCTCATCGGCCGGGACAGGGGGTTACAATGAGCAGTTCTTC
>TRBJ1-4|TRBV5-1|.|.
CASSLKREVGEKLFF
TGCGCCAGCAGCCTTAAGCGGGAGGTGGGTGAAAAACTGTTTTTT
>TRBJ1-2|TRBV19|.|TRBD1
CATNPSTGNYGYTF
TGTGCCACCAACCCCTCGACAGGGAACTATGGCTACACCTTC
>TRBJ2-3|TRBV6-4|.|.
CASRQGSLITDTQYF
TGTGCCAGCAGACAGGGATCTTTAATCACAGATACGCAGTATTTT
>TRBJ1-3|TRBV29-1|.|.
CSVSRGGRNTIYF
TGCAGCGTGTCGCGGGGGGGGAGAAACACCATATATTTT
>TRBJ2-3|TRBV7-2|.|.
CASSLNGAGDTQYF
TGTGCCAGCAGCTTAAACGGGGCAGGAGATACGCAGTATTTT
>TRBJ1-1|TRBV10-3|.|.
CAISERGGLNTEAFF
TGTGCCATCAGTGAGAGGGGGGGGTTGAACACTGAAGCTTTCTTT
>TRBJ1-6|TRBV6-5|.|.
CASSYGQMNSPLHF
TGTGCCAGCAGTTATGGACAGATGAATTCACCCCTCCACTTT
>TRBJ1-1|TRBV27|.|.
CASSLWGRVNTEAFF
TGTGCCAGCAGTTTATGGGGGCGGGTGAACACTGAAGCTTTCTTT
>TRBJ2-2|TRBV7-2|.|.
CASSLGQGTGELFF
TGTGCCAGCAGCTTAGGCCAGGGCACCGGGGAGCTGTTTTTT
>TRBJ2-3|TRBV29-1|.|TRBD2
CSVPKGIAGGLDTQYF
TGCAGCGTCCCGAAGGGGATAGCGGGGGGGCTGGATACGCAGTATTTT
>TRBJ2-1|TRBV7-2|.|.
CASSPQTYEQFF
TGTGCCAGCAGCCCTCAAACCTATGAGCAGTTCTTC
>TRBJ1-5|TRBV19|.|.
CASRDTGTSYQPQHF
TGTGCCAGTAGGGATACGGGGACGAGCTATCAGCCCCAGCATTTT
>TRBJ2-3|TRBV5-5|.|.
CASPSPLGTDTQYF
TGTGCCAGCCCCTCCCCTCTGGGCACAGATACGCAGTATTTT
>TRBJ2-3|TRBV6-4|.|.
CASRRTPSTDTQYF
TGTGCCAGCAGACGGACGCCCTCCACAGATACGCAGTATTTT
>TRBJ1-2|TRBV29-1|.|.
CSVEGGRAGYTF
TGCAGCGTTGAGGGGGGCCGGGCTGGCTACACCTTC
>TRBJ1-4|TRBV19|few|TRBD1
CASSMGTGNNEKLFF
TGTGCCAGTAGTATGGGGACAGGGAATAATGAAAAACTGTTTTTT
>TRBJ1-1|TRBV10-3|.|TRBD1
CAISGQGYGATEAFF
TGTGCCATCAGTGGACAGGGGTATGGAGCCACTGAAGCTTTCTTT
>TRBJ1-5|TRBV7-2|.|.
CASSQSNSNQPQHF
TGTGCCAGCAGCCAATCTAATAGCAATCAGCCCCAGCATTTT
>TRBJ2-2|TRBV19|.|.
CASSPTRRATGELFF
TGTGCCAGTAGCCCGACTAGACGGGCGACCGGGGAGCTGTTTTTT
>TRBJ2-5|TRBV10-3|.|TRBD1
CATQGPGETQYF
TGTGCCACACAGGGGCCGGGGGAGACCCAGTACTTC
>TRBJ1-3|TRBV3-1/TRBV3-2|.|.
CASSQHPAQTASGNTIYF
TGTGCCAGCAGCCAACACCCGGCCCAGACAGCCTCTGGAAACACCATATATTTT
>TRBJ2-6|TRBV4-3|.|.
CASSLNMLGANVLTF
TGCGCCAGCAGCCTAAACATGCTTGGGGCCAATGTCCTGACTTTC
>TRBJ1-6|TRBV30|.|.
CACRGEYNSPLHF
TGTGCCTGCAGAGGAGAGTATAATTCACCCCTCCACTTT
>TRBJ1-6|TRBV12-3/TRBV12-4|.|.
CASSLNNSPLHF
TGTGCCAGTAGTCTCAATAATTCACCCCTCCACTTT
>TRBJ1-1|TRBV29-1|once|.
CSVERGRDTEAFF
TGCAGCGTTGAGAGGGGAAGGGACACTGAAGCTTTCTTT
>TRBJ2-1|TRBV13|.|TRBD2
CASSSTRGNEQFF
TGTGCCAGTAGCTCAACGCGGGGGAATGAGCAGTTCTTC
>TRBJ1-3|TRBV25-1|.|.
CASSAGGLSGNTIYF
TGTGCCAGCAGTGCGGGGGGCCTCTCTGGAAACACCATATATTTT
>TRBJ2-1|TRBV6-2/TRBV6-3|.|TRBD2
CASSPAGGQANEQFF
TGTGCCAGCAGTCCCGCGGGGGGGCAAGCCAATGAGCAGTTCTTC
>TRBJ1-5|TRBV7-2|.|TRBD1
CASSPATGSSQPQHF
TGTGCCAGCAGCCCCGCGACAGGGTCGTCTCAGCCCCAGCATTTT
>TRBJ2-2|TRBV7-8|.|TRBD1
CASSWSITGVHGELFF
TGTGCCAGCAGCTGGAGCATAACAGGGGTTCACGGGGAGCTGTTTTTT
>TRBJ2-1|TRBV4-3|.|TRBD1
CASSQDGTGDYNEQFF
TGCGCCAGCAGCCAAGACGGGACAGGGGATTACAATGAGCAGTTCTTC
>TRBJ2-3|TRBV28|.|.
CASSLLQQGRSTTDTQYF
TGTGCCAGCAGTCTATTACAACAGGGACGATCAACGACAGATACGCAGTATTTT
>TRBJ2-1|TRBV6-6|once|.
CASNQGREQFF
TGTGCCAGCAATCAGGGCAGAGAGCAGTTCTTC
>TRBJ2-1|TRBV29-1|few|.
CSVEDTKDGASAYGEQFF
TGCAGCGTTGAAGATACTAAGGACGGAGCTAGTGCATATGGTGAGCAGTTCTTC
>TRBJ1-5|TRBV4-2|.|.
CASSQDVLPGNPQHF
TGTGCCAGCAGCCAAGATGTACTCCCCGGTAACCCCCAGCATTTT
>TRBJ2-3|TRBV7-2|.|.
CASSAHRRDTQYF
TGTGCCAGCAGCGCCCACCGGCGAGATACGCAGTATTTT